Listed here are 24 T cell receptor beta chains from one sample, sequenced in a study of regulatory T cells in long-lasting Graves disease (dated by TCRdb to 2020 to 2023). This sample's time point label indicates: persistent/refractory GD, antithyroid drugs over 5 years with positive TRAb. For both TCR sequencing and RNA sequencing, RNA was extracted from PBMCs in TRIzol. The library came from multiplex PCR. The sequencer was an Illumina HiSeq 4000. CDR3 regions were amplified by Arm-PCR with iRepertoire HTBI primers to construct TCR beta libraries. TCRdb reanalyzed the raw reads on its own, using fastp at Q25 for trimming and MiXCR for clone calling, and kept in-frame beta chains. Every entry covers one CDR3 protein and lists the most common genes and DNA from its rows. For this sample the table gives about 430,000 distinct CDR3 sequences, of which approximately 22% were detected only once. More than 13% of the sample lies in the top ten.

The sequencing here drew on peripheral blood mononuclear cells (PBMCs), taken when the disease was refractory, from a patient treated with antithyroid drugs. These receptors came from a female donor with Graves disease.

The genes are TRBV29-1 and TRBJ2-5; D uncertain. Trimming took off 5 bases at V and 4 bases at J, with 5 bases between the two ends. Per germline, CDR1 SQVTM and CDR2 ANQGSEA. The CDR3 spans 10 residues. CDR3 in DNA: TGCAGCGTTAGTTTAGAGACCCAGTACTTC. It translates to CSVSLETQYF.

This clonotype was recorded many times. The rearrangement links TRBV27 to TRBJ1-1; 7 bases agree with TRBD1. Germline trimming cut 5 bases from V and 0 bases from J; bases unmatched to any gene: 9. Germline V gene sequence: CDR1 MNHEY, CDR2 SMNVEV (reference sequence). This CDR3 contains 16 residues. The CDR3 sequence is CASSPGTVSMNTEAFF. CDR3 DNA sequence: TGTGCCAGCAGTCCTGGGACAGTGTCCATGAACACTGAAGCTTTCTTT.

This clonotype has ten or more counts. The chain employs TRBV5-1 and TRBJ1-1; D uncertain. The CDR3 covers 12 residues. Germline lookup yields CDR1 SGHRS and CDR2 YFSETQ. V lost 3 bases, J lost 4 bases, and 7 bases lay in between. DNA of the CDR3: TGCGCCAGCAGCTCCCGAGGCACTGAAGCTTTCTTT. Amino acids: CASSSRGTEAFF.

This clonotype turned up a few times. The chain is built from TRBV29-1 and TRBJ1-1, with a weak D call TRBD1 (6 bases). V lost 6 bases to trimming and J lost 5 bases, with 19 bases between them. The CDR3 totals 14 residues. The germline gives CDR1 SQVTM, CDR2 ANQGSEA. The CDR3 DNA follows: TGCAGCGTCGCTACACCGGGGGCGGATACTGAAGCTTTCTTT. It translates to CSVATPGADTEAFF.

This chain joins TRBV10-1 and TRBJ2-3, with D perhaps TRBD1 (5 bases). In germline, CDR1 is WNHNN, CDR2 SYGVQD (reference sequence). The CDR3 length is 15 residues. Between the trimmed V and J ends, which lost 6 bases and 2 bases, there was a span of 15 bases. The CDR3 loop reads CASSAGQGNTDTQYF. DNA of the CDR3: TGCGCCAGCAGCGCTGGACAAGGGAACACAGATACGCAGTATTTT.

This clonotype was counted at least ten times. The chain carries TRBV12-3 or TRBV12-4 and TRBJ2-7, with TRBD1 identical over 9 bases. With V trimmed by 7 bases and J by 7 bases, 14 bases remained unmatched. The CDR3 runs to 15 residues. The DNA for the CDR3 is TGTGCCAGCACTAGCTCAGGACAGGGGACGGGTGAGCAGTACTTC. Translating gives CASTSSGQGTGEQYF.

This clonotype has ten or more counts. V gene TRBV28 combines with J gene TRBJ2-7; the match to TRBD2 covers 7 bases. This CDR3 is 16 amino acids long. The V segment lost 7 bases and the J segment 0 bases; nucleotides outside the gene matches: 12. Germline CDR1 and CDR2: MDHEN and SYDVKM. The CDR3 DNA follows: TGTGCCAGCACACAACCCCATGGCGGGGGCTCCTACGAGCAGTACTTC. Its protein product is CASTQPHGGGSYEQYF.

This clonotype was observed a handful of times. This chain connects TRBV7-2 to TRBJ2-2; 12 bases align to TRBD2. The germline V gene has CDR1 SGHTA and CDR2 FQGNSA. This CDR3 comprises 17 residues. V was pared by 1 base and J by 4 bases, with 4 bases of the junction left unmatched. Here the CDR3 reads CASSLGGLAGLTGELFF. The CDR3 nucleotides are TGTGCCAGCAGCTTAGGAGGACTAGCGGGACTCACCGGGGAGCTGTTTTTT.

CDR3 region: CSARDRHYEAFF. CDR3 bases: TGCAGTGCTAGAGATCGGCACTATGAAGCTTTCTTT. The chain links TRBV20-1 to TRBJ1-1; no reliable D call. V lost 0 bases, J lost 7 bases, and 9 bases lay in between. Looked up from germline, CDR1 is DFQATT and CDR2 is SNEGSKA (reference sequence). There are 12 residues in the CDR3.

This clonotype was counted ten times or more. The chain employs TRBV2 and TRBJ1-1, with 7 bases matching TRBD1. The CDR3 contains 14 residues. Unmatched junction bases numbered 5, after V lost 6 bases and J lost 1 base. Germline CDR1 is SNHLY and CDR2 is FYNNEI. CDR3 protein: CASRTGQRNTEAFF. CDR3 nucleotide sequence: TGTGCCAGCAGGACAGGGCAGCGGAACACTGAAGCTTTCTTT.

The sample holds many counts of this clonotype. The chain combines TRBV28 with TRBJ2-7; TRBD2 aligns across 12 bases. CDR1 and CDR2 from the germline V gene are MDHEN and SYDVKM. J gave up 4 bases and V 5 bases, and 3 bases lay outside the gene matches. This CDR3 spans 14 amino acids. Written as DNA, the CDR3 is TGTGCCAGCAGTCAAACTAGCGGGAGGTACGAGCAGTACTTC. The encoded protein is CASSQTSGRYEQYF.

In this sample, this clonotype turned up a few times. The chain carries TRBV7-2 and TRBJ2-4; TRBD2 aligns across 9 bases. The junction had 7 bases not matched to a gene; V was cut back by 1 base and J by 0 bases. Per germline, CDR1 SGHTA and CDR2 FQGNSA. This CDR3 is 18 amino acids long. CDR3 in DNA: TGTGCCAGCAGCTTAGGCGCGGGAGGGGGCCGAGCCAAAAACATTCAGTACTTC. It translates to CASSLGAGGGRAKNIQYF.

This clonotype was picked up a small number of times. CDR3 in amino acids: CASSDHQRLVYTGELFF. CDR3 coding DNA: TGTGCCAGCAGTGACCACCAACGACTAGTATACACCGGGGAGCTGTTTTTT. J is TRBJ2-2 and V is TRBV6-1; D possibly corresponds to TRBD2 (6 bases). CDR1 is MNHNS and CDR2 is SASEGT in the germline V gene. The CDR3 contains 17 residues. Deletions cut 3 bases from V and 3 bases from J, with 17 bases between.

This clonotype appeared a single time. The rearrangement joins TRBV2 to TRBJ2-2, with TRBD2 identical over 7 bases. Germline V gene data show CDR1 as SNHLY and CDR2 as FYNNEI. This CDR3 has 17 residues. J was trimmed by 0 bases and V by 3 bases; bases with no gene match: 7. CDR3 DNA sequence: TGTGCCAGCAGTGACGGCGGGGAGGGTCCGAACACCGGGGAGCTGTTTTTT. As protein: CASSDGGEGPNTGELFF.

A few counts support this clonotype. This rearrangement joins TRBV3-1 to TRBJ2-4; TRBD2 might be the D (5 bases). From germline, CDR1 is LGHDT and CDR2 YNNKEL (reference sequence). Trimming took 0 bases from V and 1 from J, leaving 13 bases between them. The CDR3 length is 17 residues. The CDR3 is CASSQETVWEAKNIQYF. The CDR3 bases are TGTGCCAGCAGCCAAGAAACAGTTTGGGAGGCCAAAAACATTCAGTACTTC.

The rearrangement links TRBV20-1 to TRBJ1-2, with 7 bases lining up with TRBD1. The germline gives CDR1 DFQATT, CDR2 SNEGSKA (reference sequence). J lost 5 bases, V lost 3 bases, and 6 bases had no gene match. This CDR3 has 13 residues. DNA of the CDR3: TGCAGTGCTAGCCAGACAGGGCGATATGGCTACACCTTC. Residues: CSASQTGRYGYTF.

As regards this clonotype: One base away lies a much larger clone, so this may be a sequencing read error. The gene calls are TRBV28 and TRBJ1-3, with D unresolved. Germline lookup yields CDR1 MDHEN and CDR2 SYDVKM. V dropped 11 bases and J dropped 8 bases, with 19 bases sitting between them. This CDR3 is built from 13 residues. CDR3 region: CAGLRAFPYTIYF. For the CDR3, the DNA is TGTGCCGGCCTCCGGGCCTTCCCCTACACCATATATTTT.

This clonotype was seen only a few times. The rearrangement links TRBV24-1 to TRBJ1-1; D may be TRBD1 (5 bases). Between the trimmed V and J ends, which lost 7 bases and 1 base, there was a span of 9 bases. CDR1 is KGHDR and CDR2 is SFDVKD in the germline V gene. The CDR3 is 13 residues long. In DNA, the CDR3 is TGTGCCACCAGGTCGCAGGGGAACACTGAAGCTTTCTTT. Protein: CATRSQGNTEAFF.

This chain connects TRBV29-1 to TRBJ2-1; D is possibly TRBD1 or TRBD2 (6 bases each). CDR1 is SQVTM and CDR2 is ANQGSEA in the germline V gene. The CDR3 is 14 amino acids. V dropped 4 bases and J dropped 4 bases, with 14 bases sitting between them. CDR3 sequence (DNA): TGCAGCGTTGGGGGGGCGGAGATTTACAATGAGCAGTTCTTC. Translation gives CSVGGAEIYNEQFF.

This clonotype was recorded at least ten times. This chain connects TRBV6-5 to TRBJ2-7; 11 bases line up with TRBD2. V dropped 3 bases and J dropped 5; count of bases not matched to a gene: 12. The CDR3 is 17 residues long. Germline loops: CDR1 MNHEY, CDR2 SVGAGI. This CDR3 reads CASSYGKDTSGSDEQYF. CDR3 DNA sequence: TGTGCCAGCAGTTATGGGAAAGACACTAGCGGGAGCGACGAGCAGTACTTC.

At least ten counts were recorded for this clonotype. The V call is TRBV28, the J call TRBJ1-6; D call uncertain. Trimming cost V 8 bases and J 5 bases, with 13 bases left between them. Germline CDR1 MDHEN, CDR2 SYDVKM. This CDR3 has 14 residues. For the CDR3, the DNA is TGTGCCAGCCGACCAACTTGGGATAATTCACCCCTCCACTTT. Translation gives CASRPTWDNSPLHF. The full variable domain, completed using reference TRBV28 and TRBJ1-6, is DVKVTQSSRYLVKRTGEKVFLECVQDMDHENMFWYRQDPGLGLRLIYFSYDVKMKEKGDIPEGYSVSREKKERFSLILESASTNQTSMYLCASRPTWDNSPLHFGNGTRLTVT.

This clonotype was detected ten times or more. The rearrangement joins TRBV28 to TRBJ1-1; D possibly corresponds to TRBD1 (5 bases). CDR1 is MDHEN and CDR2 is SYDVKM in the germline V gene. This CDR3 contains 16 residues. V dropped 4 bases and J dropped 0 bases, with 15 bases sitting between them. The CDR3 protein is CASSSPSDTMNTEAFF. As DNA, the CDR3 is TGTGCCAGCAGTTCGCCCTCGGACACTATGAACACTGAAGCTTTCTTT. Using reference TRBV28 and TRBJ1-1 for the parts outside the CDR3, the full variable domain is DVKVTQSSRYLVKRTGEKVFLECVQDMDHENMFWYRQDPGLGLRLIYFSYDVKMKEKGDIPEGYSVSREKKERFSLILESASTNQTSMYLCASSSPSDTMNTEAFFGQGTRLTVV.

Comment on this clonotype: A read error is possible here, since a much larger clone lies one base away. The chain is built from TRBV6-1 and TRBJ1-1; 7 bases are shared with TRBD1. The CDR3 runs 14 residues. Per the germline V gene, CDR1 is MNHNS and CDR2 is SASEGT. This chain's CDR3 is CASRWTGWGTGAFF. DNA of the CDR3: TGTGCCAGCAGGTGGACAGGTTGGGGCACTGGAGCTTTCTTT.

This clonotype was found many times. The V call is TRBV28, the J call TRBJ2-4; D call uncertain. This CDR3 comprises 17 residues. The germline gives CDR1 MDHEN, CDR2 SYDVKM. V lost 2 bases, J lost 2 bases, and 16 bases lay in between. The CDR3 region has the DNA TGTGCCAGCAGTTTAGGCCAGCTAATCTTAACCAAAAACATTCAGTACTTC. It specifies CASSLGQLILTKNIQYF.